Below are 8 T cell receptor beta chains sequenced from a single sample in a study of blood T cell repertoires in COVID-19. The table came from immunoSEQ multiplex PCR; TCRdb's copy has only in-frame clones and leaves some out. This sample yields about 500,000 clones, of which roughly nine tenths are seen a single time; roughly 8% belongs to the top ten. The material sequenced was peripheral blood. These receptors all come from a woman between 45 and 60 years old with COVID-19, enrolled during active disease.

In this sample, this clone turned up once. The J gene is TRBJ1-3, the V gene TRBV19; D gene ambiguous. CDR3 length equals 13 residues. V was pared by 4 bases and J by 4 bases, with 8 bases between. Germline CDR1 is LNHDA and CDR2 is SQIVND (reference sequence). The CDR3 here is CASSTLLGNTIYF. The DNA of the CDR3 is TGTGCCAGTAGTACTCTCCTCGGAAACACCATATATTTT.

V usage is TRBV27 and J usage is TRBJ1-1; possible D gene TRBD1, 6 bases. Germline V gives CDR1 MNHEY, CDR2 SMNVEV (reference sequence). V was trimmed by 8 bases and J by 8 bases, leaving 18 bases between them. The CDR3 has 13 amino acids. CDR3 region: CASRVSWGLEAFF. The CDR3 DNA sequence: TGTGCCAGCCGCGTTTCTTGGGGGCTCGAAGCTTTCTTT.

This clone was counted a single time. The V and J genes are TRBV29-1 and TRBJ2-1; D possibly corresponds to TRBD2 (8 bases). The CDR3 is 13 amino acids. Germline V lookup: CDR1 SQVTM, CDR2 ANQGSEA. The V end was cut by 7 bases, the J end by 6 bases, with 16 bases between. CDR3 protein: CSAGRGRGNEQFF. CDR3 bases: TGCAGCGCCGGGAGGGGGCGAGGCAATGAGCAGTTCTTC.

The genes are TRBV6-5 and TRBJ1-4; the D gene is possibly TRBD1 (6 bases). Trimming removed 2 bases at V and 4 bases at J, with 8 bases between. This CDR3 is built from 14 residues. The germline V gene encodes CDR1 MNHEY and CDR2 SVGAGI. In DNA form, the CDR3 reads TGTGCCAGCAGTTACAGGGGGAATAATGAAAAACTGTTTTTT. This codes for CASSYRGNNEKLFF.

This clone has just one count. The chain's CDR3 is CASSASGRSYGANVLTF. The CDR3 DNA follows: TGTGCCAGCAGCGCTAGCGGGCGTTCCTATGGGGCCAACGTCCTGACTTTC. The chain links TRBV9 to TRBJ2-6; TRBD2 aligns across 8 bases. The germline V gene encodes CDR1 SGDLS and CDR2 YYNGEE. The CDR3 loop spans 17 amino acids. J was trimmed by 3 bases and V by 3 bases; bases with no gene match: 8.

This clone occurred a few times. The CDR3 spells CASSQYRPHVGKGYSPLHF. CDR3 DNA: TGTGCCAGCAGTCAATACAGGCCACATGTAGGGAAAGGATATTCACCCCTCCACTTT. This chain joins TRBV6-6 and TRBJ1-6; tentative D call: TRBD1 (5 bases). Germline V gene lookup returns CDR1 MNHNY and CDR2 SVGAGI (reference sequence). V lost 5 bases to trimming and J lost 8 bases, with 28 bases between them. The CDR3 is 19 amino acids.

The chain recombines TRBV9 with TRBJ2-2; D remains ambiguous. The CDR3 is 13 amino acids. From germline, CDR1 is SGDLS and CDR2 YYNGEE. Deletions cut 4 bases from V and 6 bases from J, with 10 bases between. The CDR3 loop reads CASSPDFPGELFF. CDR3 DNA: TGTGCCAGCAGCCCCGACTTTCCCGGGGAGCTGTTTTTT. The full variable domain, its missing parts supplied by reference TRBV9 and TRBJ2-2, is DSGVTQTPKHLITATGQRVTLRCSPRSGDLSVYWYQQSLDQGLQFLIQYYNGEERAKGNILERFSAQQFPDLHSELNLSSLELGDSALYFCASSPDFPGELFFGEGSRLTVL.

The chain uses TRBV29-1 and TRBJ1-2; 9 bases line up with TRBD1. The CDR3 covers 16 residues. Unmatched junction bases numbered 15, after V lost 3 bases and J lost 7 bases. Germline assignment: CDR1 SQVTM and CDR2 ANQGSEA. The chain's CDR3 is CSVDRWSGGTGIGYTF. As DNA, the CDR3 is TGCAGCGTTGATCGGTGGTCTGGGGGGACAGGGATTGGCTACACCTTC.